These 12 T cell receptor beta chains came from one sample sequenced in a study of CD8 T cells in Susac syndrome (dated by TCRdb to between 2018 and 2021). Libraries were built with the immunoSEQ multiplex PCR assay. RNA was extracted with the RNeasy kit and roughly 0.45 to 1 ug was reverse transcribed using random hexamers. TCRdb took the public reads, trimmed them with fastp at Q25, ran MiXCR for clone calling and kept in-frame beta chains. Rows with one shared CDR3 protein collapse into an entry with the most common genes and DNA. The table for this sample lists 200,000 to 250,000 distinct CDR3 sequences; 93% of them were counted only once. The leading ten clones occupy roughly 0.072% of the sample. Sequenced sample: CD4+ T cells from PBMCs. Receptors were obtained from a human donor with multiple sclerosis.

The rearrangement uses TRBV19 and TRBJ1-2; no definite D call. Trimming shortened V by 7 bases and J by 2 bases, and 26 bases separated the two germline ends. The germline gives CDR1 LNHDA, CDR2 SQIVND (reference sequence). CDR3 length: 18 amino acids. The CDR3 here is CASMQVPYPPQKNYGYTF. The CDR3, as DNA: TGTGCCAGTATGCAAGTACCCTACCCCCCACAGAAAAACTATGGCTACACCTTC. Full variable domain (remainder filled in from reference TRBV19 and TRBJ1-2): DGGITQSPKYLFRKEGQNVTLSCEQNLNHDAMYWYRQDPGQGLRLIYYSQIVNDFQKGDIAEGYSVSREKKESFPLTVTSAQKNPTAFYLCASMQVPYPPQKNYGYTFGSGTRLTVV.

The chain uses TRBV20-1 and TRBJ2-1; D gene uncertain. Germline lookup yields CDR1 DFQATT and CDR2 SNEGSKA (reference sequence). Trimming removed 1 base at V and 6 bases at J, with 10 bases between. This CDR3 contains 13 residues. CDR3 sequence reads: CSARGPGLNEQFF. The CDR3 DNA sequence: TGCAGTGCTAGAGGTCCCGGGCTCAATGAGCAGTTCTTC.

This chain links TRBV11-1 with TRBJ2-3; 13 nucleotides agree with TRBD2. CDR3 length: 21 residues. V dropped 4 bases and J dropped 0; count of bases not matched to a gene: 16. Germline V gene data show CDR1 as SGHAT and CDR2 as FQDESV (reference sequence). The CDR3 region is CASSYPGPGLAGDPSTDTQYF. Here the CDR3 DNA reads TGTGCCAGCAGCTACCCGGGACCAGGACTAGCGGGGGACCCTAGCACAGATACGCAGTATTTT.

The rearrangement uses TRBV28 and TRBJ2-6; D is ambiguous. The CDR3 runs 14 residues. Trimming took off 10 bases at V and 6 bases at J, with 16 bases between the two ends. Germline CDR1 reads MDHEN; CDR2 reads SYDVKM. The CDR3 sequence: CATSGRLEANVLTF. The CDR3 region has the DNA TGTGCCACTTCTGGTCGTTTGGAGGCCAACGTCCTGACTTTC. Full variable domain (outside the CDR3, taken from reference TRBV28 and TRBJ2-6): DVKVTQSSRYLVKRTGEKVFLECVQDMDHENMFWYRQDPGLGLRLIYFSYDVKMKEKGDIPEGYSVSREKKERFSLILESASTNQTSMYLCATSGRLEANVLTFGAGSRLTVL.

This chain connects TRBV27 to TRBJ1-3, with TRBD1 matching 8 bases. Germline-derived CDR1 and CDR2 are MNHEY and SMNVEV (reference sequence). V trimming: 2 bases; J trimming: 0 bases; junction bases outside the gene matches: 6. The CDR3 is made up of 17 amino acids. CDR3 sequence reads: CASSLPRTGRSGNTIYF. The DNA of the CDR3 is TGTGCCAGCAGTTTACCCCGGACAGGGCGCTCTGGAAACACCATATATTTT.

V and J are TRBV5-6 and TRBJ1-6; possibly TRBD1 for D (5 bases). The CDR3 loop spans 15 amino acids. Germline V gene sequence: CDR1 SGHDT, CDR2 YYEEEE. Trimming took off 0 bases at V and 10 bases at J, with 14 bases between the two ends. The CDR3 protein is CASSLGAGAQSPLHF. The CDR3 bases are TGTGCCAGCAGCTTGGGGGCCGGGGCACAGTCACCCCTCCACTTT.

This chain connects TRBV30 to TRBJ1-2, with D uncertain. CDR3 length: 11 amino acids. Germline V lookup: CDR1 GTSNPN, CDR2 SVGIG (reference sequence). V was trimmed by 0 bases and J by 7 bases, leaving 6 bases between them. Here the CDR3 DNA reads TGTGCCTGGAGTGTACGCGGTGGCTACACCTTC. The encoded protein is CAWSVRGGYTF.

The gene calls are TRBV19 and TRBJ1-2, with D uncertain. The V gene lost 10 bases and the J gene lost 3 bases, with 12 bases spanning the gap. There are 12 residues in the CDR3. The germline V gene encodes CDR1 LNHDA and CDR2 SQIVND (reference sequence). The CDR3 DNA reads TGTGCCACATCAAATGCAGACTATGGCTACACCTTC. It translates to CATSNADYGYTF.

This chain joins TRBV29-1 and TRBJ2-3; D may be TRBD1 (6 bases). Germline V lookup: CDR1 SQVTM, CDR2 ANQGSEA. The CDR3 has 13 residues. V lost 4 bases, J lost 0 bases, and 8 bases lay in between. CDR3 amino acids: CSVVRGSTDTQYF. For the CDR3, the DNA is TGCAGCGTTGTGAGGGGGAGCACAGATACGCAGTATTTT.

This clonotype occurred a few times. This chain links TRBV12-3 or TRBV12-4 with TRBJ1-3, with a possible D match to TRBD1 (5 bases). Trimming took 3 bases from V and 0 from J, leaving 6 bases between them. The CDR3 is 14 amino acids. CDR3 amino acids: CASSLGDSGNTIYF. The CDR3 nucleotides read TGTGCCAGCAGTTTGGGGGACTCTGGAAACACCATATATTTT.

The rearrangement joins TRBV3-1 to TRBJ1-6; a weak D match, TRBD1 (6 bases). Trimming stripped 5 bases from V and 3 bases from J, with 17 bases between. The CDR3 extends over 17 amino acids. Germline V lookup: CDR1 LGHDT, CDR2 YNNKEL (reference sequence). The CDR3 is CASSDRRGAGYNSPLHF. The CDR3 region has the DNA TGTGCCAGCAGCGACAGGCGAGGGGCTGGCTATAATTCACCCCTCCACTTT.

This chain connects TRBV19 to TRBJ1-1; D remains ambiguous. Trimming removed 5 bases from V and 0 bases from J, with 10 bases in between. The length of the CDR3 is 14 residues. Germline CDR1 and CDR2: LNHDA and SQIVND (reference sequence). The CDR3 reads CASSFREVNTEAFF. The CDR3 nucleotides read TGTGCCAGTAGTTTTAGGGAGGTGAACACTGAAGCTTTCTTT.